Listed here are 27 T cell receptor beta chains from one sample, sequenced in a study of T cell clones after liver transplantation. Sequencing was performed with immunoSEQ multiplex PCR; in TCRdb, only in-frame clones are kept and a portion is missing. The profile shows about 76,000 clones, approximately 87% of them singletons. The sequencing here drew on CD4+ T cells from blood, taken at the 22-month timepoint. The receptor set was obtained from a human patient who received a liver transplant. The graft donor may be the source of some T cells.

The chain is built from TRBV9 and TRBJ1-2; the D gene is possibly TRBD1 (5 bases). The ends were cut back, 4 bases at V and 3 bases at J, with 16 bases in the middle. Germline CDR1 reads SGDLS; CDR2 reads YYNGEE. The CDR3 runs 15 residues. The CDR3 DNA is TGTGCCAGCAGCAATACCGCGACGGGGGACTATGGCTACACCTTC. Residues: CASSNTATGDYGYTF.

V gene TRBV7-2 combines with J gene TRBJ1-1, with unresolved D. V was trimmed by 3 bases and J by 0 bases, leaving 8 bases between them. CDR1 is SGHTA and CDR2 is FQGNSA in the germline V gene. The CDR3 length is 14 residues. CDR3 nucleotide sequence: TGTGCCAGCAGCTTTGCACCTATGAACACTGAAGCTTTCTTT. This codes for CASSFAPMNTEAFF.

The CDR3 here is CASTLPGKTEAFF. CDR3 nucleotide sequence: TGTGCCAGCACCCTCCCGGGGAAAACTGAAGCTTTCTTT. The genes are TRBV28 and TRBJ1-1; no reliable D call. This CDR3 has 13 amino acids. V was cut by 7 bases and J by 5 bases, with 14 bases left in between. Germline V gene sequence: CDR1 MDHEN, CDR2 SYDVKM.

The V gene is TRBV28, the J gene TRBJ2-7, with D uncertain. The CDR3 consists of 15 residues. Germline assignment: CDR1 MDHEN and CDR2 SYDVKM. Trimming cost V 7 bases and J 6 bases, with 22 bases left between them. CDR3: CASTQGVGKAVEQYF. CDR3 nucleotide sequence: TGTGCCAGCACCCAAGGCGTAGGTAAGGCGGTCGAGCAGTACTTC.

The chain recombines TRBV2 with TRBJ2-7; the D call may be TRBD1 or TRBD2 (7 bases each). Germline CDR1 is SNHLY and CDR2 is FYNNEI. CDR3 length: 14 amino acids. V shed 5 bases and J shed 3 bases, with 14 bases lying between them. The CDR3 DNA reads TGTGCCAGCAGTCGGCAGGGGGGGGTCTACGAGCAGTACTTC. It translates to CASSRQGGVYEQYF.

This chain uses TRBV4-2 with TRBJ2-2; D may be TRBD1 (8 bases). Germline loops: CDR1 LGHNA, CDR2 YNFKEQ. The CDR3 is 15 residues long. The V and J ends lost 4 bases and 5 bases respectively, with 14 bases between them. The CDR3 DNA follows: TGTGCCAGCAGCCGAGGACAGGGAGGGACCGGGGAGCTGTTTTTT. Translation gives CASSRGQGGTGELFF.

V usage is TRBV7-9 and J usage is TRBJ2-5; 12 nucleotides match TRBD2. The CDR3 is made up of 16 amino acids. CDR1 is SEHNR and CDR2 is FQNEAQ in the germline V gene (reference sequence). V was pared by 5 bases and J by 7 bases, with 11 bases of the junction left unmatched. The CDR3 DNA follows: TGTGCCAGCAGCCGACCTAGCGGGGGGGTTCTCGGGACCCAGTACTTC. Amino acid sequence: CASSRPSGGVLGTQYF. The complete variable domain, with remaining parts taken from reference TRBV7-9 and TRBJ2-5, reads DTGVSQNPRHKITKRGQNVTFRCDPISEHNRLYWYRQTLGQGPEFLTYFQNEAQLEKSRLLSDRFSAERPKGSFSTLEIQRTEQGDSAMYLCASSRPSGGVLGTQYFGPGTRLLVL.

V and J are TRBV7-2 and TRBJ2-7; TRBD2 aligns across 7 bases. The trim removed 1 base at V and 2 bases at J, leaving 8 bases unmatched. The CDR3 spans 16 residues. From germline, CDR1 is SGHTA and CDR2 FQGNSA. In DNA, the CDR3 is TGTGCCAGCAGCTTAGATAGGTGGGAGGGAACCTACGAGCAGTACTTC. Translating it yields CASSLDRWEGTYEQYF.

This chain links TRBV7-2 with TRBJ2-1, with 8 positions matching TRBD2. The germline V gene has CDR1 SGHTA and CDR2 FQGNSA. The CDR3 sequence is 15 residues long. The ends lost 0 bases at V and 3 bases at J; junction bases unmatched: 1. This CDR3 is CASSLASGGYNEQFF. CDR3 nucleotide sequence: TGTGCCAGCAGCTTAGCAAGCGGGGGCTACAATGAGCAGTTCTTC.

CDR3 in amino acids: CASSPKVLPSTDTQYF. The CDR3, as DNA: TGTGCCAGCAGCCCGAAAGTGCTCCCTAGCACAGATACGCAGTATTTT. This chain connects TRBV7-2 to TRBJ2-3; D remains ambiguous. Germline V lookup: CDR1 SGHTA, CDR2 FQGNSA. Trimming took off 5 bases at V and 0 bases at J, with 15 bases between the two ends. This CDR3 spans 16 amino acids.

The rearrangement joins TRBV6-5 to TRBJ2-7; 10 nucleotides match TRBD2. CDR3 length equals 16 residues. Germline V gene lookup returns CDR1 MNHEY and CDR2 SVGAGI. The ends lost 4 bases at V and 1 base at J; junction bases unmatched: 7. CDR3: CASSSPGTSASYEQYF. As DNA, the CDR3 is TGTGCCAGCAGTTCTCCCGGGACTAGCGCATCCTACGAGCAGTACTTC.

This clone was detected only a few times. This CDR3 is CASSLDPGREKLFF. The CDR3 bases are TGTGCCAGCAGCTTAGATCCGGGCCGAGAAAAACTGTTTTTT. The chain recombines TRBV11-2 with TRBJ1-4; D is ambiguous. The CDR3 loop spans 14 amino acids. The germline V gene encodes CDR1 SGHAT and CDR2 FQNNGV. V was pared by 0 bases and J by 8 bases, with 10 bases between.

This rearrangement joins TRBV28 to TRBJ2-1; 8 bases map to TRBD2. Germline V gene data show CDR1 as MDHEN and CDR2 as SYDVKM. CDR3 size: 16 residues. With 2 bases clipped from V and 0 bases from J, the junction kept 3 bases outside the gene matches. The CDR3: CASSLRGLDSYNEQFF. The CDR3 DNA sequence: TGTGCCAGCAGTTTACGGGGACTAGACTCCTACAATGAGCAGTTCTTC.

The chain couples TRBV5-1 to TRBJ2-3; 10 bases fit TRBD2. V dropped 0 bases and J dropped 2; count of bases not matched to a gene: 6. This CDR3 region has 17 residues. Germline V gene data show CDR1 as SGHRS and CDR2 as YFSETQ. The CDR3 coding sequence is TGCGCCAGCAGCTTGGAGGCGACTAGCGGGTACACAGATACGCAGTATTTT. The encoded protein is CASSLEATSGYTDTQYF.

This clone has a count of ten or more. The V call is TRBV4-3, the J call TRBJ2-1; D gene uncertain. The CDR3 has 16 residues. Germline loops: CDR1 LGHNA, CDR2 YSLEER. The V gene lost 1 base and the J gene lost 3 bases, with 13 bases spanning the gap. CDR3 sequence reads: CASSQAESAFYNEQFF. CDR3 coding DNA: TGCGCCAGCAGCCAAGCCGAGAGTGCTTTCTACAATGAGCAGTTCTTC.

The V call is TRBV5-6, the J call TRBJ2-1; D is undetermined. The CDR3 has 14 amino acids. Trimming stripped 0 bases from V and 3 bases from J, with 7 bases between. Germline CDR1 is SGHDT and CDR2 is YYEEEE. The CDR3 DNA follows: TGTGCCAGCAGCTTGGTTACTGGCTACAATGAGCAGTTCTTC. Amino acid sequence: CASSLVTGYNEQFF.

The chain recombines TRBV18 with TRBJ2-7; 7 nucleotides line up with TRBD1. V trimming: 3 bases; J trimming: 4 bases; junction bases outside the gene matches: 6. Germline-derived CDR1 and CDR2 are KGHSH and LQKENI. The CDR3 is 14 residues long. CDR3 amino acids: CASSPPDRVYEQYF. The CDR3 DNA is TGTGCCAGCTCACCCCCTGACAGGGTTTACGAGCAGTACTTC.

The CDR3 reads CASGSTGVEQYF. In DNA, the CDR3 is TGTGCCAGCGGATCTACAGGGGTCGAGCAGTACTTC. The rearrangement joins TRBV11-2 to TRBJ2-7; 7 nucleotides agree with TRBD1. The CDR3 sequence is 12 residues long. V trimming: 8 bases; J trimming: 6 bases; junction bases outside the gene matches: 7. Germline values: CDR1 SGHAT, CDR2 FQNNGV.

The chain links TRBV23-1 to TRBJ2-7; D is unresolved. TRBV23-1 is an open reading frame whose function is uncertain. The CDR3 spans 16 residues. With 6 bases removed from V and 1 base from J, the gap between germline ends came to 19 bases. CDR3 region: CASRYTVQAYSYEQYF. CDR3 in DNA: TGCGCCAGCAGGTACACCGTCCAGGCGTATTCCTACGAGCAGTACTTC.

The chain employs TRBV5-6 and TRBJ2-3; 7 nucleotides agree with TRBD1. V was pared by 4 bases and J by 5 bases, with 7 bases of the junction left unmatched. From germline, CDR1 is SGHDT and CDR2 YYEEEE. This CDR3 is 14 amino acids long. CDR3 bases: TGTGCCAGCAGCGGTGACAGGGCAATAGATACGCAGTATTTT. Translation: CASSGDRAIDTQYF.

The chain recombines TRBV4-3 with TRBJ2-2, with 9 bases that match TRBD2. The CDR3 is 19 amino acids. V lost 0 bases and J lost 4; bases outside the gene matches: 12. CDR1 and CDR2 (germline): LGHNA, YSLEER. The CDR3, as DNA: TGCGCCAGCAGCCAAGATACAGCGGGGGGAGCCGGGGGCACCGGGGAGCTGTTTTTT. Protein product: CASSQDTAGGAGGTGELFF.

The CDR3, as DNA: TGTGCCGCTCACGGGGCCGGGGCCAACGTCCTGACTTTC. Amino acid sequence: CAAHGAGANVLTF. V is TRBV28 and J is TRBJ2-6, with D possibly being TRBD1 or TRBD2 (5 bases each). Germline-derived CDR1 and CDR2 are MDHEN and SYDVKM. The CDR3 length is 13 residues. V was cut by 11 bases and J by 4 bases, with 12 bases left in between.

The chain couples TRBV15 to TRBJ2-2; 7 nucleotides agree with TRBD2. J lost 0 bases, V lost 5 bases, and 18 bases had no gene match. Germline values: CDR1 LNHNV, CDR2 YYDKDF (reference sequence). This CDR3 is 20 amino acids long. CDR3 nucleotide sequence: TGTGCCACCAGCGACCCCGGGGGGTTAGCGGTAGCCACGAACACCGGGGAGCTGTTTTTT. Encoded protein: CATSDPGGLAVATNTGELFF.

The chain employs TRBV7-6 and TRBJ2-3; D might be TRBD2 (7 bases). The V end was cut by 2 bases, the J end by 7 bases, with 13 bases between. Germline-derived CDR1 and CDR2 are SGHVS and FNYEAQ. This CDR3 is built from 14 residues. The CDR3 region has the DNA TGTGCCAGCAGCTTAAGGACTAGGGGGAATACGCAGTATTTT. It encodes CASSLRTRGNTQYF.

CDR3 protein: CASGGGTKETQYF. The CDR3, as DNA: TGTGCCAGTGGGGGGGGGACCAAAGAGACCCAGTACTTC. The chain recombines TRBV6-6 with TRBJ2-5; 7 positions agree with TRBD2. Germline-derived CDR1 and CDR2 are MNHNY and SVGAGI (reference sequence). V shed 9 bases and J 3 bases; nucleotides not matched to a gene: 7. The CDR3 is 13 residues long.

The genes are TRBV5-1 and TRBJ1-4; D is undetermined. V gave up 4 bases and J gave up 8 bases, with 15 bases separating them. The CDR3 has 14 amino acids. Germline values: CDR1 SGHRS, CDR2 YFSETQ. The CDR3 loop reads CASSPDPGREKLFF. CDR3 DNA: TGCGCCAGCAGCCCGGATCCTGGACGAGAAAAACTGTTTTTT.

The CDR3 DNA follows: TGTGCCAGCAGCTTGGAACTAGCTGGGAGCACAGATACGCAGTATTTT. Its protein is CASSLELAGSTDTQYF. The chain employs TRBV5-4 and TRBJ2-3; tentative D call: TRBD2 (6 bases). Trimming took off 0 bases at V and 0 bases at J, with 11 bases between the two ends. Germline values: CDR1 SGHNT, CDR2 YYREEE (reference sequence). The CDR3 totals 16 residues.